This TCR beta chain was profiled in a study of shared clonotypes between healthy human individuals. Some clones are missing from TCRdb's copy, which holds only in-frame ones; the method was immunoSEQ multiplex PCR. The sample consists of hundreds of thousands of clones, roughly 80% of them appearing once. V was shortened by 6 bases and J by 7 bases, with 13 bases between the two germline ends. The CDR3 has 13 residues. Germline lookup yields CDR1 LNHDA and CDR2 SQIVND (reference sequence). V usage is TRBV19 and J usage is TRBJ1-5; D might be TRBD1 (5 bases). This receptor was taken from a woman aged 40 to 50 in good health. Some clones in this sample may be carry-over from other donors' samples. Specimen: PBMCs. The CDR3 nucleotides are TGTGCCAGTAGCGGGGGGGAGCTACAGCCCCAGCATTTT. This translates into CASSGGELQPQHF. Full variable domain (missing parts from reference TRBV19 and TRBJ1-5): DGGITQSPKYLFRKEGQNVTLSCEQNLNHDAMYWYRQDPGQGLRLIYYSQIVNDFQKGDIAEGYSVSREKKESFPLTVTSAQKNPTAFYLCASSGGELQPQHFGDGTRLSIL.